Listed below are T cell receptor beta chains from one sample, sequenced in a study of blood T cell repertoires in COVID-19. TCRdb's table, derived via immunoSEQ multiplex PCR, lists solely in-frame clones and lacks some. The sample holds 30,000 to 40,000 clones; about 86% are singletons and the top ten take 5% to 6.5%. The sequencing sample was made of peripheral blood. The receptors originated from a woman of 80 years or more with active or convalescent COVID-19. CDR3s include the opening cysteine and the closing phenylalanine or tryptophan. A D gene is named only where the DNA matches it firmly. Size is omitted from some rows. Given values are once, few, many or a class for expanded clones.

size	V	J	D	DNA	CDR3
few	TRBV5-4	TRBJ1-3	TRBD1	TGTGCCAGCAGCCGGGACAGACTCTCTGGAAACACCATATATTTT	CASSRDRLSGNTIYF
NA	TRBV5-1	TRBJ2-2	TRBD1	TGCGCCAGCAGCCCCGAGGGCAGGGGGTTGGCCGGGGAGCTGTTTTTT	CASSPEGRGLAGELFF
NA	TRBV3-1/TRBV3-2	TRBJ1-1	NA	TGTGCCAGTAAAACAAAGAACACTGAAGCTTTCTTT	CASKTKNTEAFF
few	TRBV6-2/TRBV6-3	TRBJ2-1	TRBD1	TGTGCCAGCAGTTATGCGGTTCGACAGGGGGCACACAATGAGCAGTTCTTC	CASSYAVRQGAHNEQFF
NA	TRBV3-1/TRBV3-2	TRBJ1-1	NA	TGTGCCAGCAGCCAAAGTTCGGTCTATGGGAACACTGAAGCTTTCTTT	CASSQSSVYGNTEAFF
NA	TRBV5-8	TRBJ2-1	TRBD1	TGTGCCAGCAGCTTGTTGGACAGGTTGTTCTTC	CASSLLDRLFF
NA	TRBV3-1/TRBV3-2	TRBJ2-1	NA	TGTGCCAGCAGCCAATGGGGGGGGCAGCAGTTCTTC	CASSQWGGQQFF
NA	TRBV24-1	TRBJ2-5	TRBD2	TGTGCCACCAGTGAGGGCCGGACTAGCGGGGGAGGGGAGACCCAGTACTTC	CATSEGRTSGGGETQYF
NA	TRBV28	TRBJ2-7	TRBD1	TGTGCCACCGAGACAGGGGCCCACGAGCAGTACTTC	CATETGAHEQYF
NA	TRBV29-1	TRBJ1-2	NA	TGCAGCGCTCACAGTCAAAACTATGGCTACACCTTC	CSAHSQNYGYTF